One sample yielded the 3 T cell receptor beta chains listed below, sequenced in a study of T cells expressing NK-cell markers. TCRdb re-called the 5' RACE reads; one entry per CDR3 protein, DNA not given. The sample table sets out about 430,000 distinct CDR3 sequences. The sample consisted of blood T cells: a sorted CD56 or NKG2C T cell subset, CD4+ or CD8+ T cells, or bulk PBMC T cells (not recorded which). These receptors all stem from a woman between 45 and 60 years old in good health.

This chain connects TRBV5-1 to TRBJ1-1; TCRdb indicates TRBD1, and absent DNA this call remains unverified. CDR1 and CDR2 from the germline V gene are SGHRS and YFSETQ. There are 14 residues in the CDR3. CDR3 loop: CASSFTGYDTEAFF.

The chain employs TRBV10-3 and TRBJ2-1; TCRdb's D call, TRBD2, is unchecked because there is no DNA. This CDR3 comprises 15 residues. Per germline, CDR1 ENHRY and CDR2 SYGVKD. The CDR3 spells CAISDSGPSYNEQFF.

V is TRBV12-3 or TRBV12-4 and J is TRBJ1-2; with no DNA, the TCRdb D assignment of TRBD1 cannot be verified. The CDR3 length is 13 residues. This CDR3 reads CASSFPGTDGYTF.